This record covers a single T cell receptor beta chain. The sample originates from a study of blood T cell repertoires in COVID-19. Overall study: Specimens from acute and convalescent COVID-19 originated in the United States, Italy and Spain. The analysed material was cDNA or gDNA that came from T cells, B-cell-depleted T cells, or PBMCs.

Authors' processing steps: Amplification of reference gene primers was used by the study to estimate nucleated cell counts. Sequencing used immunoSEQ multiplex PCR; TCRdb keeps in-frame clones, though not all of them. V and J calls and clone size follow that table, whereas D and trimming were derived from the DNA. The sample has over 150,000 clones, under 90% seen once. In germline, CDR1 is MDHEN, CDR2 SYDVKM. This CDR3 comprises 14 residues. Trimming took off 6 bases at V and 0 bases at J, with 9 bases between the two ends. This TCR derives from an elderly woman with active or convalescent COVID-19. The specimen was peripheral blood. This chain connects TRBV28 to TRBJ2-1; D not certain. The CDR3 DNA reads as TGTGCCAGCAGCCCCCCGAGCTCCTACAATGAGCAGTTCTTC. Translation: CASSPPSSYNEQFF.